Each of the 26 T cell receptor beta chains below was sequenced from the same sample in a study of OX40 agonist ivuxolimab in advanced cancers. Using immunoSEQ multiplex PCR, the repertoire was profiled, and TCRdb retains in-frame clones only, with some absent. The sample lists tens of thousands of clones; roughly nine tenths were seen once. Material: CD4+ or CD8+ T cells sorted from blood, obtained in a trial of the OX40 agonist ivuxolimab. The receptors were sampled from an adult with an advanced solid tumor such as melanoma, head and neck, liver or kidney cancer.

The J gene is TRBJ2-7, the V gene TRBV6-1, with 7 nucleotides matching TRBD1. After removal of 6 bases from V and 1 base from J, the junction contained 6 bases not matched to a gene. The germline V gene encodes CDR1 MNHNS and CDR2 SASEGT. The CDR3 is made up of 14 amino acids. The CDR3 sequence is CASRERTGSYEQYF. DNA for the CDR3: TGTGCCAGCAGGGAAAGGACAGGTTCCTACGAGCAGTACTTC.

This chain joins TRBV11-2 and TRBJ2-5; D gene ambiguous. Germline CDR1 is SGHAT and CDR2 is FQNNGV. The V and J ends lost 3 bases and 5 bases respectively, with 16 bases between them. The CDR3 consists of 15 residues. CDR3 nucleotides: TGTGCCAGCAGCTTTGCTGGGGATAAGGCGGAGACCCAGTACTTC. Its protein is CASSFAGDKAETQYF.

The chain has TRBV11-1 and TRBJ1-5, with TRBD1 matching 7 bases. The CDR3 runs 18 residues. Trimming took 4 bases from V and 9 from J; bases not matched to a gene: 21. From germline, CDR1 is SGHAT and CDR2 FQDESV (reference sequence). DNA for the CDR3: TGTGCCAGCAGCTCACCCACATCTCAGGACAGGAGAGGTCCGCCCCAGCATTTT. Protein product: CASSSPTSQDRRGPPQHF.

The chain has TRBV6-6 and TRBJ2-7, with a possible D match to TRBD1 (5 bases). V was trimmed by 6 bases and J by 4 bases, leaving 10 bases between them. This CDR3 region has 12 residues. Germline CDR1 and CDR2: MNHNY and SVGAGI (reference sequence). The CDR3 spells CASRPDSYEQYF. The CDR3 DNA sequence: TGTGCCAGCAGACCAGACAGTTACGAGCAGTACTTC.

The rearrangement joins TRBV10-2 to TRBJ2-5; D gene unclear. Gene TRBJ2-7 matches the end of the DNA better, so the J call may be wrong. CDR1 is WSHSY, CDR2 SAAADI, per germline. The CDR3 consists of 13 residues. The CDR3 DNA sequence: TGCGCCAGCTGCCAGGATCACTCCTACGAGCAGTACTTC. It translates to CASCQDHSYEQYF.

The J gene is TRBJ2-5, the V gene TRBV7-6; unclear D gene. The CDR3 has 15 amino acids. CDR1 and CDR2 (germline): SGHVS, FNYEAQ. Deletions cut 4 bases from V and 5 bases from J, with 17 bases between. CDR3 residues: CASSSTWGIAETQYF. In nucleotides, the CDR3 is TGTGCCAGCAGCTCGACCTGGGGTATTGCGGAGACCCAGTACTTC.

The chain uses TRBV19 and TRBJ1-1; 7 positions match TRBD1. This CDR3 contains 15 residues. Germline loops: CDR1 LNHDA, CDR2 SQIVND (reference sequence). Trimming took 4 bases from V and 0 from J; bases not matched to a gene: 5. CDR3 protein: CASSTSGTVNTEAFF. CDR3 DNA sequence: TGTGCCAGTAGTACCTCCGGGACAGTGAACACTGAAGCTTTCTTT.

The count of this clone is one. V and J are TRBV2 and TRBJ2-7, with 10 bases identical to TRBD2. The V segment lost 6 bases and the J segment 0 bases; nucleotides outside the gene matches: 5. Germline V gene sequence: CDR1 SNHLY, CDR2 FYNNEI. The CDR3 runs to 15 residues. The CDR3 loop is CASSVLAGPSYEQYF. Written as DNA, the CDR3 is TGTGCCAGCAGCGTACTAGCGGGGCCCTCCTACGAGCAGTACTTC.

This clone was recorded once. V and J are TRBV5-1 and TRBJ2-1; D is possibly TRBD1 (6 bases). V lost 0 bases and J 7 bases, leaving 14 bases between the germline ends. Germline loops: CDR1 SGHRS, CDR2 YFSETQ. The CDR3 is made up of 15 amino acids. For the CDR3, the DNA is TGCGCCAGCAGCTTGGATGGGCAGGGGCGGAATGAGCAGTTCTTC. It codes for CASSLDGQGRNEQFF.

The V gene is TRBV5-1, the J gene TRBJ2-2; D perhaps matches TRBD1 (6 bases). Germline V gene lookup returns CDR1 SGHRS and CDR2 YFSETQ. Trimming removed 2 bases from V and 3 bases from J, with 11 bases in between. The CDR3 is 15 amino acids. CDR3 nucleotides: TGCGCCAGCAGCTTAATACAGGGCGACACCGGGGAGCTGTTTTTT. The encoded protein is CASSLIQGDTGELFF.

This CDR3 reads CAASPGQNYNEQFF. CDR3 nucleotide sequence: TGTGCCGCGAGTCCCGGGCAGAACTACAATGAGCAGTTCTTC. The V gene is TRBV10-3, the J gene TRBJ2-1; D is uncertain. Germline assignment: CDR1 ENHRY and CDR2 SYGVKD. V lost 11 bases and J 3 bases, leaving 17 bases between the germline ends. This CDR3 has 14 amino acids.

The chain has TRBV5-1 and TRBJ2-5; TRBD1 matches at 8 bases. CDR1 and CDR2 from the germline V gene are SGHRS and YFSETQ. This CDR3 has 15 amino acids. J gave up 5 bases and V 4 bases, and 10 bases lay outside the gene matches. This CDR3 is CASSDPGGAGETQYF. CDR3 nucleotides: TGCGCCAGCAGCGACCCAGGGGGCGCCGGGGAGACCCAGTACTTC.

This clone has only one observation. The chain joins TRBV18 to TRBJ2-3, with 10 bases lining up with TRBD1. This CDR3 has 16 residues. The V segment lost 1 base and the J segment 5 bases; nucleotides outside the gene matches: 6. Germline V CDR1 and CDR2: KGHSH, LQKENI. The CDR3 loop reads CASSPLYRTGGDTQYF. CDR3 bases: TGTGCCAGCTCACCACTGTATAGGACAGGGGGAGATACGCAGTATTTT.

The V and J genes are TRBV27 and TRBJ2-1; TRBD2 might be the D (7 bases). The germline V and J ends were trimmed by 6 bases and 7 bases, with 22 bases remaining between them. CDR1 and CDR2 from the germline V gene are MNHEY and SMNVEV (reference sequence). The CDR3 totals 16 residues. CDR3 bases: TGTGCCAGCAGAAGGGGGATCCTAGCGGTGGGGAATGAGCAGTTCTTC. It codes for CASRRGILAVGNEQFF.

The rearrangement uses TRBV27 and TRBJ1-4; D gene unclear. The CDR3 runs to 15 residues. The ends were cut back, 5 bases at V and 4 bases at J, with 14 bases in the middle. Germline loops: CDR1 MNHEY, CDR2 SMNVEV (reference sequence). This chain's CDR3 is CASSRRPYSNEKLFF. CDR3 in DNA: TGTGCCAGCAGTAGGAGACCATACAGTAATGAAAAACTGTTTTTT.

The V and J genes are TRBV6-6 and TRBJ2-1; 7 bases are shared with TRBD2. The CDR3 runs to 13 residues. The ends lost 7 bases at V and 7 bases at J; junction bases unmatched: 7. From germline, CDR1 is MNHNY and CDR2 SVGAGI (reference sequence). The chain's CDR3 is CASTRAGANEQFF. The CDR3 coding sequence is TGTGCCAGCACTAGGGCGGGAGCGAATGAGCAGTTCTTC.

V usage is TRBV5-1 and J usage is TRBJ1-1; 9 bases agree with TRBD1. With 4 bases clipped from V and 3 bases from J, the junction kept 7 bases outside the gene matches. The length of the CDR3 is 15 residues. Germline V gene lookup returns CDR1 SGHRS and CDR2 YFSETQ. This CDR3 is CASSIQGAQYTEAFF. DNA of the CDR3: TGCGCCAGCAGCATACAGGGGGCGCAGTACACTGAAGCTTTCTTT. Based on the CDR3 plus reference TRBV5-1 and TRBJ1-1, the full variable domain is KAGVTQTPRYLIKTRGQQVTLSCSPISGHRSVSWYQQTPGQGLQFLFEYFSETQRNKGNFPGRFSGRQFSNSRSEMNVSTLELGDSALYLCASSIQGAQYTEAFFGQGTRLTVV.

The chain links TRBV7-1 to TRBJ1-2, with D possibly matching TRBD1 (6 bases). TRBV7-1 is marked as an open reading frame, function uncertain. V lost 3 bases, J lost 5 bases, and 16 bases lay in between. The CDR3 covers 15 residues. CDR3 bases: TGTGCCAGCAGCTCCTACAGGGAGCACGGATATGGCTACACCTTC. Residues: CASSSYREHGYGYTF.

The gene calls are TRBV28 and TRBJ1-3; tentative D call: TRBD1 (6 bases). The CDR3 has 17 residues. V shed 6 bases and J shed 4 bases, with 22 bases lying between them. Per germline, CDR1 MDHEN and CDR2 SYDVKM. In nucleotides, the CDR3 is TGTGCCAGCAGATTAACAGGGACTGGTATTGGGGGAAACACCATATATTTT. Residues: CASRLTGTGIGGNTIYF.

V is TRBV6-6 and J is TRBJ2-7; TRBD1 might be the D (6 bases). There are 15 residues in the CDR3. Trimming pared 4 bases from V and 3 bases from J, leaving 16 bases between. CDR1 and CDR2 (germline): MNHNY, SVGAGI (reference sequence). CDR3 sequence (DNA): TGTGCCAGCAGTTTTCGGGGACAAGTCGGCTACGAGCAGTACTTC. Translation gives CASSFRGQVGYEQYF.

The CDR3 DNA follows: TGTGCCAGCAGCGTAGGCTTGGACTATGGCTACACCTTC. This gives the protein CASSVGLDYGYTF. The J gene is TRBJ1-2, the V gene TRBV9, with no clear D. From germline, CDR1 is SGDLS and CDR2 YYNGEE. Trimming cost V 0 bases and J 3 bases, with 6 bases left between them. The CDR3 consists of 13 residues.

The chain employs TRBV5-6 and TRBJ1-6; D is uncertain. The germline gives CDR1 SGHDT, CDR2 YYEEEE. Trimming took 0 bases from V and 9 from J, leaving 13 bases between them. CDR3 length: 15 amino acids. DNA for the CDR3: TGTGCCAGCAGCTTGGAACGGGGTATAGGTTCACCCCTCCACTTT. Translated, it gives CASSLERGIGSPLHF.

The chain joins TRBV6-6 to TRBJ2-5; D not resolved. The end of the DNA is better explained by TRBJ2-7, so the J call may be wrong. Germline V gives CDR1 MNHNY, CDR2 SVGAGI (reference sequence). The CDR3 consists of 12 residues. The CDR3: CASSDPGYEQYF. The CDR3, as DNA: TGTGCCAGCAGTGACCCCGGCTACGAGCAGTACTTC.

This chain links TRBV7-8 with TRBJ2-1, with TRBD1 matching 8 bases. The CDR3 is made up of 14 amino acids. The V segment lost 4 bases and the J segment 11 bases; nucleotides outside the gene matches: 10. The germline V gene has CDR1 SGHVS and CDR2 FQNEAQ. The CDR3 is CASSSGQGGGKQFF. The DNA for the CDR3 is TGTGCCAGCAGCTCAGGACAGGGTGGAGGTAAGCAGTTCTTC.

The CDR3 DNA reads TGTGCCAGCAGCTTGGACTCAGTCCTAGGGGGCTACACCTTC. Protein sequence: CASSLDSVLGGYTF. The chain is built from TRBV5-6 and TRBJ1-2; D gene ambiguous. The germline V gene encodes CDR1 SGHDT and CDR2 YYEEEE. With 0 bases removed from V and 8 bases from J, the gap between germline ends came to 14 bases. This CDR3 contains 14 residues. Drawing the rest from reference TRBV5-6 and TRBJ1-2, the complete variable domain is DAGVTQSPTHLIKTRGQQVTLRCSPKSGHDTVSWYQQALGQGPQFIFQYYEEEERQRGNFPDRFSGHQFPNYSSELNVNALLLGDSALYLCASSLDSVLGGYTFGSGTRLTVV.

The V call is TRBV20-1, the J call TRBJ1-5, with a weak D call TRBD1 (5 bases). CDR1 DFQATT and CDR2 SNEGSKA come from the germline V gene (reference sequence). The CDR3 has 11 amino acids. Trimming pared 3 bases from V and 10 bases from J, leaving 10 bases between. For the CDR3, the DNA is TGCAGTGCTAGTGGTCAGGGACCCCAGCATTTT. The encoded protein is CSASGQGPQHF.